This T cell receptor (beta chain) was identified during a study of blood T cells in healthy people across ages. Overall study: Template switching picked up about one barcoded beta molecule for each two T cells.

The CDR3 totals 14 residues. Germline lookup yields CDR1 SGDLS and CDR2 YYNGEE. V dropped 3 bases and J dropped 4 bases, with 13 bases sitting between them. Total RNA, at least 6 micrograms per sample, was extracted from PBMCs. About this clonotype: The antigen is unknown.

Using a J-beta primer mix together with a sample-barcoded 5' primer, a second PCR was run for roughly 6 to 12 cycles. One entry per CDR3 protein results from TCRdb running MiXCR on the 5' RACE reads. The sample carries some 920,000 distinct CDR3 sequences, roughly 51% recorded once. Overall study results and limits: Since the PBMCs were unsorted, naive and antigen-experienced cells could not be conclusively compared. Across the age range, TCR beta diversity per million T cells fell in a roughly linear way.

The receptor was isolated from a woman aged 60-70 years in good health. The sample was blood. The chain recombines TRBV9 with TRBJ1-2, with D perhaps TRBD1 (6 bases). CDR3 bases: TGTGCCAGCAGCGGCCACAGGGCGAGCTATGGCTACACCTTC. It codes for CASSGHRASYGYTF.